A single sample gave rise to the 17 T cell receptor beta chains below, sequenced in a study of blood T cells in healthy people across ages (dated by TCRdb to about 2015). The protocol used for the library was 5' RACE. TCRdb lists the instrument as Illumina HiSeq 2500. A second PCR of 7 to 11 cycles was performed with a sample-barcoded 5' primer and a J-beta primer mix. TCRdb took the public reads, trimmed them with fastp at Q25, ran MiXCR for clone calling and kept in-frame beta chains. Each CDR3 protein appears once, grouped with its most common genes and DNA. Counted in this sample were 890,000 or so distinct CDR3 sequences; approximately 65% of them appeared once. Roughly a quarter of the sample belongs to the ten largest clones. The specimen was blood. The source is a man between 25 and 39 years old in good health.

The V and J genes are TRBV4-3 and TRBJ2-3; D is perhaps TRBD2 (5 bases). Trimming took off 0 bases at V and 6 bases at J, with 19 bases between the two ends. CDR1 and CDR2 (germline): LGHNA, YSLEER. The CDR3 is 17 amino acids. Here the CDR3 DNA reads TGCGCCAGCAGCCAAGATCACGCTAGCCCTATTACGGATACGCAGTATTTT. Its translation is CASSQDHASPITDTQYF.

The chain carries TRBV7-9 and TRBJ1-2, with unresolved D. This CDR3 is 14 amino acids long. Germline CDR1 is SEHNR and CDR2 is FQNEAQ (reference sequence). V shed 7 bases and J shed 4 bases, with 16 bases lying between them. CDR3 sequence reads: CASITTGRIYGYTF. The CDR3, as DNA: TGTGCCAGCATCACGACCGGCAGGATCTATGGCTACACCTTC.

This clonotype appeared once. This sequence joins TRBV6-2 or TRBV6-3 and TRBJ2-1; D is possibly TRBD1 or TRBD2 (5 bases each). In germline, CDR1 is MNHEY, CDR2 SVGEGT. V dropped 6 bases and J dropped 8 bases, with 14 bases sitting between them. The length of the CDR3 is 13 residues. This CDR3 reads CASSGTTSDEQFF. CDR3 bases: TGTGCCAGCAGCGGGACGACCTCGGATGAGCAGTTCTTC.

The genes are TRBV28 and TRBJ2-5; TRBD1 matches at 9 bases. The DNA matches TRBJ2-7 better at its end, which makes the J call doubtful. The CDR3 contains 16 residues. Germline CDR1 is MDHEN and CDR2 is SYDVKM. In DNA, the CDR3 is TGTGCCAGCAGATACTCCTCCGGGACAGGGTTATACGAGCAGTACTTC. Translating it yields CASRYSSGTGLYEQYF.

V gene TRBV20-1 combines with J gene TRBJ1-2; weak D call: TRBD1 (5 bases). In germline, CDR1 is DFQATT, CDR2 SNEGSKA (reference sequence). Trimming pared 6 bases from V and 4 bases from J, leaving 18 bases between. The CDR3 covers 14 residues. The CDR3 nucleotides are TGCAGTGCCCAAATCCGGGGGTCCGGCTATGGCTACACCTTC. This codes for CSAQIRGSGYGYTF.

Only a few counts were recorded for this clonotype. The chain couples TRBV12-3 or TRBV12-4 to TRBJ2-7; tentative D call: TRBD2 (5 bases). The CDR3 has 13 amino acids. V was trimmed by 5 bases and J by 2 bases, leaving 10 bases between them. The CDR3 loop is CASSPRDTYEQYF. The CDR3 region has the DNA TGTGCCAGCAGTCCACGGGATACCTACGAGCAGTACTTC.

The chain joins TRBV12-3 or TRBV12-4 to TRBJ2-1; D assignment may be TRBD1 or TRBD2 (5 bases each). V lost 1 base and J 5 bases, leaving 9 bases between the germline ends. CDR3 length: 14 residues. The CDR3 sequence is CASSLVGTHNEQFF. Here the CDR3 DNA reads TGTGCCAGCAGTTTAGTGGGGACCCACAATGAGCAGTTCTTC.

In its sample, this clonotype was seen once. The chain links TRBV30 to TRBJ2-7; 8 bases match TRBD1. The CDR3 covers 12 residues. The V segment lost 5 bases and the J segment 1 base; nucleotides outside the gene matches: 1. Germline CDR1 GTSNPN, CDR2 SVGIG (reference sequence). DNA of the CDR3: TGTGCCTGGGGACAGGGTTCCTACGAGCAGTACTTC. Amino acid sequence: CAWGQGSYEQYF.

The rearrangement joins TRBV6-2 or TRBV6-3 to TRBJ2-7; TRBD2 aligns across 10 bases. Trimming removed 7 bases from V and 3 bases from J; junction bases left unmatched: 9. The CDR3 loop spans 15 amino acids. Germline CDR1 MNHEY, CDR2 SVGEGT. The CDR3 here is CASTRRTSGYYEQYF. The DNA for the CDR3 is TGTGCCAGCACCCGACGGACTAGCGGCTACTACGAGCAGTACTTC.

The gene calls are TRBV27 and TRBJ2-7, with D perhaps matching TRBD2 (7 bases). From germline, CDR1 is MNHEY and CDR2 SMNVEV (reference sequence). Between the trimmed V and J ends, which lost 7 bases and 4 bases, there was a span of 20 bases. The CDR3 extends over 15 amino acids. The CDR3 sequence: CASTLIGGGRYEQYF. The CDR3, as DNA: TGTGCCAGCACCCTAATTGGGGGCGGGAGATACGAGCAGTACTTC.

The rearrangement joins TRBV2 to TRBJ2-1; D is possibly TRBD2 (5 bases). The germline CDR1 and CDR2 sequences are SNHLY and FYNNEI. There are 14 residues in the CDR3. V dropped 2 bases and J dropped 10 bases, with 15 bases sitting between them. The CDR3 DNA is TGTGCCAGCAGTGAAAGGGCTGGGTGGAGGGAGCAGTTCTTC. Amino acid sequence: CASSERAGWREQFF. Combining the CDR3 with reference TRBV2 and TRBJ2-1 gives the whole variable domain EPEVTQTPSHQVTQMGQEVILRCVPISNHLYFYWYRQILGQKVEFLVSFYNNEISEKSEIFDDQFSVERPDGSNFTLKIRSTKLEDSAMYFCASSERAGWREQFFGPGTRLTVL.

There are many counts of this clonotype. The chain employs TRBV12-3 or TRBV12-4 and TRBJ2-1; D remains ambiguous. The CDR3 has 14 residues. The germline V and J ends were trimmed by 0 bases and 3 bases, with 6 bases remaining between them. CDR3 residues: CASSLAGLYNEQFF. The DNA of the CDR3 is TGTGCCAGCAGTTTAGCAGGTCTCTACAATGAGCAGTTCTTC.

This rearrangement joins TRBV11-2 to TRBJ2-3; tentative D call: TRBD2 (7 bases). V lost 5 bases and J 4 bases, leaving 10 bases between the germline ends. The CDR3 runs to 13 residues. The germline V gene encodes CDR1 SGHAT and CDR2 FQNNGV. CDR3 residues: CASSGGAADTQYF. The DNA for the CDR3 is TGTGCCAGCAGCGGGGGGGCCGCAGATACGCAGTATTTT.

The chain has TRBV29-1 and TRBJ2-3, with TRBD2 matching over 9 bases. From germline, CDR1 is SQVTM and CDR2 ANQGSEA. V trimming: 6 bases; J trimming: 1 base; junction bases outside the gene matches: 5. The CDR3 is made up of 14 amino acids. The CDR3 region has the DNA TGCAGCGTCGCGCCTAGCGGGGGCACAGATACGCAGTATTTT. It codes for CSVAPSGGTDTQYF.

This clonotype was seen only a few times. The CDR3 is CASSQVTLGSGANVLTF. DNA of the CDR3: TGTGCCAGCAGCCAGGTAACCTTAGGCTCTGGGGCCAACGTCCTGACTTTC. The genes are TRBV4-2 and TRBJ2-6; D gene uncertain. The V gene's germline CDR1 is LGHNA and CDR2 YNFKEQ. The CDR3 is made up of 17 amino acids. The ends were cut back, 3 bases at V and 0 bases at J, with 12 bases in the middle.

The chain has TRBV6-6 and TRBJ1-5; the D gene is possibly TRBD1 (5 bases). V lost 0 bases to trimming and J lost 6 bases, with 18 bases between them. CDR1 is MNHNY, CDR2 SVGAGI, per germline (reference sequence). The CDR3 consists of 17 residues. Here the CDR3 DNA reads TGTGCCAGCAGTTACTCGGCGGGGCGAGGATTTGGTCAGCCCCAGCATTTT. Its protein product is CASSYSAGRGFGQPQHF.

The V and J genes are TRBV2 and TRBJ2-7; D gene ambiguous. V lost 7 bases, J lost 2 bases, and 21 bases lay in between. CDR3 length: 16 residues. Germline assignment: CDR1 SNHLY and CDR2 FYNNEI. The chain's CDR3 is CASKKPRLGSPYEQYF. The CDR3 DNA follows: TGTGCCAGCAAGAAACCTAGACTGGGCTCCCCCTACGAGCAGTACTTC. Drawing the rest from reference TRBV2 and TRBJ2-7, the complete variable domain is EPEVTQTPSHQVTQMGQEVILRCVPISNHLYFYWYRQILGQKVEFLVSFYNNEISEKSEIFDDQFSVERPDGSNFTLKIRSTKLEDSAMYFCASKKPRLGSPYEQYFGPGTRLTVT.